The 18 T cell receptor beta chains presented below share a single source sample, sequenced in a study of beta chain features in type 1 diabetes. No antigen is known for these receptors. Every isolated RNA sample was fully reverse transcribed, so sequencing captured expressed TCRB transcripts. Measured with immunoSEQ multiplex PCR; TCRdb has only the in-frame clones, and not every one. The sample lists roughly 150,000 clones; around 63% were seen once. Study findings and constraints: There was a moderate but significant shortening of TCRB CDR3s in all four CD4+ subsets of Type 1 diabetes patients.

Sequencing was performed on naive CD4+ T cells from blood. These receptors were obtained from a man aged 25 to 40 with type 1 diabetes.

The chain recombines TRBV10-3 with TRBJ2-5; 8 bases agree with TRBD1. The CDR3 contains 16 residues. The germline CDR1 and CDR2 sequences are ENHRY and SYGVKD. The V and J ends lost 3 bases and 3 bases, in that order; junction bases with no gene match: 9. Here the CDR3 reads CAISDPSRTGKETQYF. DNA of the CDR3: TGTGCCATCAGTGATCCTTCAAGGACAGGGAAAGAGACCCAGTACTTC.

V and J are TRBV10-3 and TRBJ1-1; D unresolved. The V end lost 0 bases, the J end lost 3 bases, and 5 bases lay between the germline ends. CDR1 and CDR2 (germline): ENHRY, SYGVKD. CDR3 length equals 13 residues. The CDR3 region is CAISESRDTEAFF. CDR3 in DNA: TGTGCCATCAGTGAGTCACGCGACACTGAAGCTTTCTTT.

This clone was seen a few times. J is TRBJ2-7 and V is TRBV27; D may correspond to TRBD1 or TRBD2 (5 bases each). Per germline, CDR1 MNHEY and CDR2 SMNVEV (reference sequence). V was clipped by 8 bases and J by 5 bases, with 22 bases between them. The CDR3 totals 15 residues. The CDR3, as DNA: TGTGCCAGCGCGTATGTTGGGGCTGGGGACCACGAGCAGTACTTC. It encodes CASAYVGAGDHEQYF.

This chain connects TRBV5-1 to TRBJ1-1; D remains ambiguous. The CDR3 sequence is 15 residues long. Germline-derived CDR1 and CDR2 are SGHRS and YFSETQ. V lost 0 bases and J lost 6, with 15 bases in between. The CDR3 here is CASSLGRTDSAEAFF. The CDR3 DNA sequence: TGCGCCAGCAGCTTGGGACGGACCGATTCGGCTGAAGCTTTCTTT.

CDR3 sequence (DNA): TGCGCCAGCAGCCAGTACAGGGATTACGGCGGGGAGCTGTTTTTT. It yields the protein CASSQYRDYGGELFF. The chain carries TRBV4-3 and TRBJ2-2; D perhaps matches TRBD1 (6 bases). The CDR3 has 15 amino acids. Trimming took off 3 bases at V and 7 bases at J, with 15 bases between the two ends. Per germline, CDR1 LGHNA and CDR2 YSLEER.

V usage is TRBV7-9 and J usage is TRBJ1-1; D remains unclear. CDR1 is SEHNR and CDR2 is FQNEAQ in the germline V gene (reference sequence). The germline V and J ends were trimmed by 6 bases and 1 base, with 9 bases remaining between them. The CDR3 runs 13 residues. CDR3 region: CASSHDRNTEAFF. The DNA for the CDR3 is TGTGCCAGCAGTCACGATAGGAACACTGAAGCTTTCTTT.

The chain recombines TRBV11-2 with TRBJ2-1; the D gene could be TRBD1 or TRBD2 (6 bases each). V shed 0 bases and J shed 4 bases, with 16 bases lying between them. The CDR3 has 17 amino acids. Germline-derived CDR1 and CDR2 are SGHAT and FQNNGV. CDR3 bases: TGTGCCAGCAGCTTAGATCGCGTCGGGGGCCGTTACAATGAGCAGTTCTTC. Protein product: CASSLDRVGGRYNEQFF.

This clone has only a few counts. The V gene is TRBV4-3, the J gene TRBJ2-1, with D perhaps matching TRBD1 (6 bases). The V end was cut by 0 bases, the J end by 8 bases, with 8 bases between. From germline, CDR1 is LGHNA and CDR2 YSLEER. This CDR3 spans 13 amino acids. In nucleotides, the CDR3 is TGCGCCAGCAGCCAAGACTGGGGGCATGAGCAGTTCTTC. The encoded protein is CASSQDWGHEQFF.

J is TRBJ2-7 and V is TRBV2; D gene uncertain. Trimming shortened V by 10 bases and J by 2 bases, and 15 bases separated the two germline ends. The CDR3 is 13 amino acids. Germline V gives CDR1 SNHLY, CDR2 FYNNEI. The CDR3 region has the DNA TGTGCCACCGGCAAGACCGTGACCTACGAGCAGTACTTC. Its protein product is CATGKTVTYEQYF. Using reference TRBV2 and TRBJ2-7 for the parts outside the CDR3, the full variable domain is EPEVTQTPSHQVTQMGQEVILRCVPISNHLYFYWYRQILGQKVEFLVSFYNNEISEKSEIFDDQFSVERPDGSNFTLKIRSTKLEDSAMYFCATGKTVTYEQYFGPGTRLTVT.

This clone was observed a few times. V gene TRBV13 combines with J gene TRBJ2-7; TRBD1 agrees at 7 bases. Germline CDR1 PRHDT, CDR2 FYEKMQ (reference sequence). V trimming: 5 bases; J trimming: 4 bases; junction bases outside the gene matches: 11. This CDR3 has 15 amino acids. CDR3 bases: TGTGCCAGCAGCCCATACCTGACAGGGAAATACGAGCAGTACTTC. Amino acid sequence: CASSPYLTGKYEQYF.

V usage is TRBV2 and J usage is TRBJ1-2, with no clear D. CDR1 is SNHLY and CDR2 is FYNNEI in the germline V gene. This CDR3 comprises 13 residues. Trimming took off 6 bases at V and 4 bases at J, with 12 bases between the two ends. The CDR3 loop reads CASRVRGVYGYTF. The CDR3 region has the DNA TGTGCCAGCAGGGTCCGGGGTGTCTATGGCTACACCTTC.

The V call is TRBV4-3, the J call TRBJ2-1; 13 bases map to TRBD2. CDR1 is LGHNA, CDR2 YSLEER, per germline. The CDR3 runs 20 residues. V gave up 0 bases and J gave up 0 bases; unmatched junction bases: 8. Here the CDR3 DNA reads TGCGCCAGCAGCCAAGAGTGGACTAGCGGGGGTAGCAGCTCCTACAATGAGCAGTTCTTC. Its protein is CASSQEWTSGGSSSYNEQFF.

This clone was picked up one time. The V call is TRBV18, the J call TRBJ1-4, with TRBD1 matching over 9 bases. Germline V gene data show CDR1 as KGHSH and CDR2 as LQKENI. The trim removed 1 base at V and 8 bases at J, leaving 8 bases unmatched. The CDR3 extends over 16 amino acids. The CDR3 sequence: CASSPQERTGEEKLFF. The CDR3 DNA reads TGTGCCAGCTCACCACAGGAACGGACAGGGGAGGAAAAACTGTTTTTT.

This chain links TRBV7-2 with TRBJ2-5, with D possibly matching TRBD1 (5 bases). V shed 2 bases and J shed 1 base, with 14 bases lying between them. The CDR3 runs to 16 residues. Germline V gives CDR1 SGHTA, CDR2 FQGNSA. The CDR3, as DNA: TGTGCCAGCAGCTTAACCAGGACACCCTCCCAAGAGACCCAGTACTTC. This sequence encodes CASSLTRTPSQETQYF.

The chain combines TRBV5-1 with TRBJ2-4; no reliable D call. The germline CDR1 and CDR2 sequences are SGHRS and YFSETQ. The V end was cut by 1 base, the J end by 7 bases, with 12 bases between. This CDR3 is built from 14 residues. The CDR3 nucleotides are TGCGCCAGCAGCTTGTCTGCAGGAGCGAACATTCAGTACTTC. Amino acids: CASSLSAGANIQYF.

There are a few counts of this clone. J is TRBJ2-1 and V is TRBV4-3, with D uncertain. The CDR3 totals 16 residues. V lost 4 bases to trimming and J lost 6 bases, with 19 bases between them. The germline V gene encodes CDR1 LGHNA and CDR2 YSLEER. The CDR3 sequence is CASSPRRVGQLNEQFF. The CDR3 DNA reads TGCGCCAGCAGCCCTCGCCGGGTCGGTCAGCTCAATGAGCAGTTCTTC.

This chain links TRBV29-1 with TRBJ2-5; 13 bases are shared with TRBD2. V lost 8 bases to trimming and J lost 5 bases; unmatched junction nucleotides: 5. Germline V gives CDR1 SQVTM, CDR2 ANQGSEA. The CDR3 consists of 13 residues. DNA of the CDR3: TGCAGCTACCGGACTAGCGGGGGTGAGACCCAGTACTTC. Translating gives CSYRTSGGETQYF. The full variable domain, with the rest looked up from reference TRBV29-1 and TRBJ2-5, is SAVISQKPSRDICQRGTSLTIQCQVDSQVTMMFWYRQQPGQSLTLIATANQGSEATYESGFVIDKFPISRPNLTFSTLTVSNMSPEDSSIYLCSYRTSGGETQYFGPGTRLLVL.

The chain couples TRBV7-2 to TRBJ2-4, with D unclear. The CDR3 loop spans 11 amino acids. The ends were cut back, 5 bases at V and 9 bases at J, with 8 bases in the middle. Looked up from germline, CDR1 is SGHTA and CDR2 is FQGNSA. The CDR3 reads CASSQKGIQYF. DNA for the CDR3: TGTGCCAGCAGCCAGAAGGGCATTCAGTACTTC.